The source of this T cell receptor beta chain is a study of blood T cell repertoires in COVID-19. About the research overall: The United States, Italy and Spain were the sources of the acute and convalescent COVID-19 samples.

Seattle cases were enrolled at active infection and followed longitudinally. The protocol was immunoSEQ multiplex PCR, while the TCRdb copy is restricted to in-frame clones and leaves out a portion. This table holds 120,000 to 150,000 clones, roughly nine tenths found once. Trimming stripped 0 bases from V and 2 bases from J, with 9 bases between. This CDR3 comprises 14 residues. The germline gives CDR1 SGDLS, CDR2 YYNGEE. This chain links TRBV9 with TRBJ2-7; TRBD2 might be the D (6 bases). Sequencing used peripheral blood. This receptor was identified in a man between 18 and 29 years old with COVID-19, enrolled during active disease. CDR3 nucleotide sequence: TGTGCCAGCAGCGTAGACGGGAGAACCTACGAGCAGTACTTC. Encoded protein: CASSVDGRTYEQYF.